What follows are 5 T cell receptor beta chains derived from one specimen sequenced in a study of CD8 T cells in Susac syndrome. Random hexamers were used to reverse transcribe an amount of roughly 0.5 to 1 ug RNA. TCRdb itself ran the immunoSEQ multiplex PCR reads through MiXCR, one entry per CDR3 protein. The sample has some 160,000 distinct CDR3 sequences; 85% to 95% are singletons. Sequenced sample: CD4+ T cells from PBMCs. These TCRs come from a human donor with Susac syndrome.

This clonotype was found once. The chain couples TRBV6-5 to TRBJ1-2; 7 nucleotides agree with TRBD1. The CDR3 totals 14 residues. Germline trimming cut 2 bases from V and 5 bases from J; bases unmatched to any gene: 5. Germline lookup yields CDR1 MNHEY and CDR2 SVGAGI. In DNA form, the CDR3 reads TGTGCCAGCAGTTACGCTGTGACAGGGTATGGCTACACCTTC. This translates into CASSYAVTGYGYTF.

The chain is built from TRBV20-1 and TRBJ2-5, with D tentatively TRBD1 (6 bases). The CDR3 is 18 residues long. Trimming took off 2 bases at V and 3 bases at J, with 25 bases between the two ends. Germline values: CDR1 DFQATT, CDR2 SNEGSKA (reference sequence). For the CDR3, the DNA is TGCAGTGCTAGAATGCCCCGGACAGCCAGCACACGGGAAGAGACCCAGTACTTC. Translation gives CSARMPRTASTREETQYF.

V gene TRBV6-1 combines with J gene TRBJ2-7; the D gene is possibly TRBD2 (6 bases). The CDR3 length is 13 residues. V was shortened by 7 bases and J by 3 bases, with 13 bases between the two germline ends. Per the germline V gene, CDR1 is MNHNS and CDR2 is SASEGT. CDR3 amino acids: CASTRDFNYEQYF. For the CDR3, the DNA is TGTGCCAGCACCAGGGACTTCAACTACGAGCAGTACTTC.

The V and J genes are TRBV18 and TRBJ2-5; 7 bases are shared with TRBD1. Germline V lookup: CDR1 KGHSH, CDR2 LQKENI. The CDR3 is made up of 16 amino acids. The V gene end was trimmed by 6 bases and the J gene end by 2 bases; junction bases not matched to a gene: 12. The CDR3 bases are TGTGCCAGCTCTCCGGGACAGACGACTACACAAGAGACCCAGTACTTC. Translation: CASSPGQTTTQETQYF.

The chain recombines TRBV9 with TRBJ2-5; D perhaps matches TRBD2 (7 bases). Germline lookup yields CDR1 SGDLS and CDR2 YYNGEE. The CDR3 length is 17 residues. Deletions cut 0 bases from V and 3 bases from J, with 18 bases between. CDR3 nucleotides: TGTGCCAGCAGCGTAGAGCGTGGTCGGGGGGCGGAAGAGACCCAGTACTTC. This codes for CASSVERGRGAEETQYF.